This T cell receptor beta chain is from a study of T cells in tumors and immune-related adverse events. TCRdb's copy holds only in-frame clones and misses some; the assay was immunoSEQ multiplex PCR. The sample yields about 10,000 clones, 92% seen once. Germline CDR1 is LNHNV and CDR2 is YYDKDF (reference sequence). The CDR3 is 15 amino acids. After removal of 3 bases from V and 0 bases from J, the junction contained 1 base not matched to a gene. The TCR was taken from a female donor with metastatic renal cell carcinoma. This sample comprised lymph node tissue, obtained from a patient treated with anti-PD-1 therapy. The V call is TRBV15, the J call TRBJ2-2; 7 nucleotides match TRBD1. CDR3: CATSSGQANTGELFF. As DNA, the CDR3 is TGTGCCACCAGCAGTGGACAGGCGAACACCGGGGAGCTGTTTTTT.